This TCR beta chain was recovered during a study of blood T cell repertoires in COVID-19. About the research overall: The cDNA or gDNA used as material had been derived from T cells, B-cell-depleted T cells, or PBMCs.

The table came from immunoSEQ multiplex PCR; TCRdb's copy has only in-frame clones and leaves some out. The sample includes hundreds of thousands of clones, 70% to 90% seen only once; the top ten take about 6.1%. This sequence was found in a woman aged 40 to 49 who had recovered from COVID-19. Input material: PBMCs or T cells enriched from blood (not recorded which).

The CDR3 nucleotides are TGCGCCAGCAGCCAAGATTTCAGCGGGGCCCTCCGGAATACGCAGTATTTT. It translates to CASSQDFSGALRNTQYF. This chain uses TRBV4-3 with TRBJ2-3; TRBD2 agrees at 7 bases. Germline CDR1 reads LGHNA; CDR2 reads YSLEER. Germline trimming cut 0 bases from V and 7 bases from J; bases unmatched to any gene: 13. This CDR3 has 17 amino acids.